Shown below are 5 T cell receptor beta chains from a single sample sequenced in a study of blood T cell repertoires in COVID-19. Libraries were prepared by immunoSEQ multiplex PCR; TCRdb keeps only in-frame clonotypes and omits some of them. The sample carries about 26,000 clones, approximately 77% recorded once. The source material was peripheral blood. The source is a human donor in a cohort sampled during active COVID-19.

The chain recombines TRBV6-2 or TRBV6-3 with TRBJ2-5; D perhaps matches TRBD1 (5 bases). The germline gives CDR1 MNHEY, CDR2 SVGEGT. Trimming removed 5 bases at V and 2 bases at J, with 6 bases between. The CDR3 is 12 amino acids. CDR3 nucleotide sequence: TGTGCCAGCAGTCAGGGACAAGAGACCCAGTACTTC. Encoded protein: CASSQGQETQYF.

This rearrangement joins TRBV5-4 to TRBJ1-4; perhaps TRBD1 as D (5 bases). Per germline, CDR1 SGHNT and CDR2 YYREEE (reference sequence). V was trimmed by 4 bases and J by 6 bases, leaving 10 bases between them. CDR3 size: 13 residues. Here the CDR3 reads CASSAGGDEKLFF. In DNA form, the CDR3 reads TGTGCCAGCAGCGCGGGGGGGGATGAAAAACTGTTTTTT.

The V and J genes are TRBV28 and TRBJ2-7, with 10 bases that match TRBD1. CDR3 length: 15 amino acids. V shed 6 bases, J shed 4 bases, and the junction held 9 bases outside the gene matches. The germline CDR1 and CDR2 sequences are MDHEN and SYDVKM. The CDR3 sequence is CASRAGGQGLYEQYF. DNA of the CDR3: TGTGCCAGCAGGGCCGGGGGACAGGGGTTATACGAGCAGTACTTC.

This clone was counted only a few times. This chain connects TRBV4-1 to TRBJ2-3, with 9 nucleotides matching TRBD2. The length of the CDR3 is 19 residues. The germline V gene encodes CDR1 MGHRA and CDR2 YSYEKL. J was trimmed by 2 bases and V by 0 bases; bases with no gene match: 12. The CDR3 bases are TGCGCCAGCAGCCAAGATTCCGTTCGGGCTAGCGGGAACACAGATACGCAGTATTTT. Translated, it gives CASSQDSVRASGNTDTQYF.

This clone appeared a single time. The rearrangement links TRBV10-3 to TRBJ2-2, with 12 bases identical to TRBD1. CDR3 length equals 14 residues. Germline lookup yields CDR1 ENHRY and CDR2 SYGVKD. J lost 8 bases, V lost 6 bases, and 4 bases had no gene match. CDR3 amino acids: CAIRGDRGLGELFF. The CDR3 DNA sequence: TGTGCCATCAGGGGGGACAGGGGGCTAGGGGAGCTGTTTTTT.